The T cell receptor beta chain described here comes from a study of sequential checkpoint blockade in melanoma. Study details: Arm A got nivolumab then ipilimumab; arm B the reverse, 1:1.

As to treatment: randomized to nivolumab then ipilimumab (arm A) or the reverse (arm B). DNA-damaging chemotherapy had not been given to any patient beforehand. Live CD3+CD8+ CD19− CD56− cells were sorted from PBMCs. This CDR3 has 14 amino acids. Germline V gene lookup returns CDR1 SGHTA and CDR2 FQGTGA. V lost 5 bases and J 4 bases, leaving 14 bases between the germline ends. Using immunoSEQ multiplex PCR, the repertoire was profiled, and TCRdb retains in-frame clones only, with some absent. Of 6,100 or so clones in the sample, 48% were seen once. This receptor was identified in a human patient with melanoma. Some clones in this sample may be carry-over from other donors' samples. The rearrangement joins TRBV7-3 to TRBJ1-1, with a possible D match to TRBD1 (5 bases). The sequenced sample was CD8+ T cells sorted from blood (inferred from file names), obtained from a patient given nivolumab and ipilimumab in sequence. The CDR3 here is CASSPLGGSTEAFF. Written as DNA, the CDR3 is TGTGCCAGCAGCCCACTCGGGGGGTCCACTGAAGCTTTCTTT.